These 7 T cell receptor beta chains came from one sample sequenced in a study of T cell responses to AZD1222 COVID-19 vaccine (dated by TCRdb to about 2021). Library preparation used the immunoSEQ multiplex PCR assay. The immuneACCESS repertoire file appears here via TCRdb, limited to in-frame rearrangements. These files lack a portion of the clones; in checked studies, under half of the deficit traces to unresolved V genes, and the cause of the others is not known. Here the sample has 140,000 to 150,000 clones; around 90% occur a single time. About 3.5% of the sample rests with the top ten. In the paper's terms, the time point label means: baseline before first vaccination. Sequencing used peripheral blood, obtained on day 0 of AZD1222 vaccination. These receptor sequences come from an adult in good health.

This rearrangement joins TRBV7-2 to TRBJ2-1; no clear D gene. Trimming cost V 5 bases and J 8 bases, with 7 bases left between them. The germline gives CDR1 SGHTA, CDR2 FQGNSA. The CDR3 has 11 amino acids. This chain's CDR3 is CASSGGHEQFF. As DNA, the CDR3 is TGTGCCAGCAGCGGTGGCCATGAGCAGTTCTTC.

The V gene is TRBV30, the J gene TRBJ1-4; D is undetermined. The CDR3 is 13 residues long. Germline CDR1 reads GTSNPN; CDR2 reads SVGIG (reference sequence). The V gene lost 5 bases and the J gene lost 0 bases, with 7 bases spanning the gap. CDR3 sequence: CAWGAATNEKLFF. DNA of the CDR3: TGTGCCTGGGGTGCCGCAACTAATGAAAAACTGTTTTTT.

CDR3 coding DNA: TGTGCCACCAGCAGCGCCGTCAATGAGCAGTTCTTC. Residues: CATSSAVNEQFF. The chain uses TRBV15 and TRBJ2-1; D is undetermined. The CDR3 extends over 12 amino acids. V was cut by 3 bases and J by 6 bases, with 6 bases left in between. Germline assignment: CDR1 LNHNV and CDR2 YYDKDF (reference sequence).

The chain employs TRBV29-1 and TRBJ1-1; D gene uncertain. The CDR3 length is 11 residues. Germline assignment: CDR1 SQVTM and CDR2 ANQGSEA. V dropped 5 bases and J dropped 4 bases, with 8 bases sitting between them. In DNA form, the CDR3 reads TGCAGCGTTAGGTATGGCACTGAAGCTTTCTTT. It yields the protein CSVRYGTEAFF.

The rearrangement links TRBV10-1 to TRBJ1-2; D gene ambiguous. CDR1 is WNHNN, CDR2 SYGVQD, per germline (reference sequence). This CDR3 contains 13 residues. Between the trimmed V and J ends, which lost 6 bases and 5 bases, there was a span of 13 bases. The chain's CDR3 is CASSPDGDYGYTF. The CDR3 nucleotides are TGCGCCAGCAGCCCCGACGGAGATTATGGCTACACCTTC.

This clone has only one observation. This chain links TRBV6-4 with TRBJ2-2, with 8 bases fitting TRBD1. Unmatched junction bases numbered 3, after V lost 6 bases and J lost 0 bases. The germline V gene has CDR1 MRHNA and CDR2 SNTAGT. The CDR3 sequence is 15 residues long. The CDR3 region is CASRGQGSNTGELFF. For the CDR3, the DNA is TGTGCCAGCAGAGGACAGGGTTCGAACACCGGGGAGCTGTTTTTT.

The genes are TRBV18 and TRBJ2-5; 7 bases fit TRBD1. From germline, CDR1 is KGHSH and CDR2 LQKENI. The junction had 7 bases not matched to a gene; V was cut back by 4 bases and J by 2 bases. The CDR3 loop spans 15 amino acids. The CDR3 DNA sequence: TGTGCCAGCTCACTTAGCCGGGACAGTCAAGAGACCCAGTACTTC. It specifies CASSLSRDSQETQYF.